This TCR beta chain came from a study of cytotoxic CD8 clonotypes in ibrutinib-treated CLL. Background on the study: Samples showed on average roughly 250,000 productive templates and more than 75,000 productive rearrangements. Study observations and caveats: Exceeding age-matched healthy donors, baseline clonality also tracked the counts of circulating CD8+ T cells. There were few public clonotypes, and on treatment they contracted or stayed stable.

Depth targeted 1 in 200,000 to 1 in 1 million T cells, averaging 10x coverage per clonotype. The repertoire was sequenced with immunoSEQ multiplex PCR; TCRdb's copy has only in-frame clones and lacks some. The sample records approximately 350,000 clones, about 64% being singletons. Notes on this clone: Its antigen is not identified.

The CDR3 has 16 amino acids. Germline V gene lookup returns CDR1 SGHDN and CDR2 FVKESK. Germline trimming cut 5 bases from V and 5 bases from J; bases unmatched to any gene: 10. V usage is TRBV14 and J usage is TRBJ2-2, with TRBD2 identical over 8 bases. This sample comprised PBMCs, obtained after 36 months of ibrutinib treatment. The clonotype was recovered from a human donor with chronic lymphocytic leukemia. CDR3 coding DNA: TGTGCCAGCAGCTTCAGGGGACTAGAATTGACCGGGGAGCTGTTTTTT. Encoded protein: CASSFRGLELTGELFF.